A single T cell receptor (beta chain) is shown here with its context. This entry comes from a study of identical twins' blood T cells. From the 5' RACE reads, TCRdb called clonotypes with MiXCR, one entry per CDR3 protein. The repertoire holds fewer than 450,000 distinct CDR3 sequences, with approximately 30% as singletons. The CDR3 is made up of 11 amino acids. The V end lost 3 bases, the J end lost 4 bases, and 3 bases lay between the germline ends. Germline assignment: CDR1 SQVTM and CDR2 ANQGSEA. This sequence originates from a woman aged 18 to 50 in good health. The chain links TRBV29-1 to TRBJ1-4; D call uncertain. Specimen: PBMCs. The CDR3 DNA reads as TGCAGCGTTGACTTTAATGAAAAACTGTTTTTT. Translating gives CSVDFNEKLFF.